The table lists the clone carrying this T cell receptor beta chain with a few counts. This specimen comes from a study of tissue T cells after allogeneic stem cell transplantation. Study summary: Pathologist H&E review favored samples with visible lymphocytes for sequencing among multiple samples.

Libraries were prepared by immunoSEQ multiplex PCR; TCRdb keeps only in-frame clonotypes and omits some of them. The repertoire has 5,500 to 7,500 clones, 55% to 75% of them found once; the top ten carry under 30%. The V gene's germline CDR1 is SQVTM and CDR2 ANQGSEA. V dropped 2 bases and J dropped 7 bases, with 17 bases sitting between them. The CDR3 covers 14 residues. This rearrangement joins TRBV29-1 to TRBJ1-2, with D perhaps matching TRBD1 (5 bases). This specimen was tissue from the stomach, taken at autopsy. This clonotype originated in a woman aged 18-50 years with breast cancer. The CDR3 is CSVEPVRGGGGYTF. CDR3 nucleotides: TGCAGCGTTGAACCGGTTCGTGGGGGAGGTGGCTACACCTTC.